A single sample is the source of the 17 T cell receptor beta chains below, sequenced in a study of response to subunit inactivated influenza vaccine (dated by TCRdb to the late 2010s). The library was generated by RT-PCR. This sample was sequenced with an Illumina HiSeq 2500. In TCRdb, the public reads were trimmed at Q25 with fastp and aligned with MiXCR, with productive beta chains retained. For every CDR3 protein sequence, its rows merge into one entry that carries the most common genes and DNA. This sample lists about 500,000 distinct CDR3 sequences; approximately 13% were detected once. Together, the top ten hold around 13% of the sample. The time point label for this specimen denotes: 45 to 50 days after influenza vaccine administration. The sequencing here drew on PBMCs from blood, taken roughly 6 weeks after vaccination. All receptors come from a man aged 50 or older who received an inactivated influenza vaccine. Donor details come from another sample of the same person, matched by shared clones.

This clonotype was picked up a small number of times. The chain carries TRBV12-3 or TRBV12-4 and TRBJ1-6; D unresolved. CDR3 length: 14 residues. Trimming removed 3 bases at V and 6 bases at J, with 9 bases between. CDR3 residues: CASSFQLFNSPLHF. The DNA of the CDR3 is TGTGCCAGCAGTTTCCAGCTATTTAATTCACCCCTCCACTTT.

This clonotype was recorded a few times. The J gene is TRBJ1-3, the V gene TRBV4-3; D gene unclear. Per germline, CDR1 LGHNA and CDR2 YSLEER. The CDR3 runs 14 residues. V was cut by 2 bases and J by 0 bases, with 5 bases left in between. The CDR3 region has the DNA TGCGCCAGCAGCCAACGTAGCTCTGGAAACACCATATATTTT. Protein product: CASSQRSSGNTIYF.

This clonotype was recorded at least ten times. J is TRBJ2-5 and V is TRBV12-3 or TRBV12-4; possibly TRBD2 for D (6 bases). The CDR3 is 16 residues long. V was cut by 5 bases and J by 2 bases, with 18 bases left in between. For the CDR3, the DNA is TGTGCCAGCAGTCCTCCCCGACTAGAAGGGCAAGAGACCCAGTACTTC. It encodes CASSPPRLEGQETQYF.

This clonotype has a handful of counts. This chain uses TRBV27 with TRBJ2-7; TRBD2 is a possible D gene (5 bases). Germline loops: CDR1 MNHEY, CDR2 SMNVEV (reference sequence). This CDR3 has 13 residues. V lost 7 bases to trimming and J lost 7 bases, with 17 bases between them. The CDR3 nucleotides are TGTGCCAGCACCCTCTCTTTAGGGAGAGAGCAGTACTTC. The encoded protein is CASTLSLGREQYF.

This clonotype was seen a handful of times. This rearrangement joins TRBV20-1 to TRBJ2-2; 9 nucleotides align to TRBD1. The germline V gene encodes CDR1 DFQATT and CDR2 SNEGSKA (reference sequence). This CDR3 comprises 14 residues. V lost 6 bases to trimming and J lost 5 bases; unmatched junction nucleotides: 7. In nucleotides, the CDR3 is TGCAGTGCCACGGGACAGGGACGGACCGGGGAGCTGTTTTTT. Translating it yields CSATGQGRTGELFF.

This clonotype was seen only a few times. The J gene is TRBJ1-6, the V gene TRBV27, with TRBD1 matching over 8 bases. CDR3 length equals 18 residues. V trimming: 1 base; J trimming: 3 bases; junction bases outside the gene matches: 8. Germline V CDR1 and CDR2: MNHEY, SMNVEV (reference sequence). CDR3 loop: CASSLLSRGPFYNSPLHF. CDR3 DNA: TGTGCCAGCAGTTTATTGAGCAGGGGGCCCTTCTATAATTCACCCCTCCACTTT.

This clonotype was observed a handful of times. The chain couples TRBV7-2 to TRBJ1-5; D remains ambiguous. V was cut by 3 bases and J by 1 base, with 7 bases left in between. Germline loops: CDR1 SGHTA, CDR2 FQGNSA. The CDR3 runs 14 residues. CDR3: CASSFHGSNQPQHF. The CDR3 DNA follows: TGTGCCAGCAGCTTCCACGGGAGCAATCAGCCCCAGCATTTT.

A note on this clonotype: Given a much more abundant clone one base away, this may be a read error. The rearrangement joins TRBV9 to TRBJ2-3; 7 bases match TRBD2. CDR3 length: 13 residues. Losses at the gene ends were 2 bases for V and 5 bases for J; bases not matched to a gene: 2. Germline assignment: CDR1 SGDLS and CDR2 YYNGEE. The CDR3 loop reads CASSVAGVDTQYF. Here the CDR3 DNA reads TGTGCCAGCAGCGTGGCGGGAGTAGATACGCAGTATTTT.

The chain is built from TRBV6-5 and TRBJ1-2, with D possibly being TRBD1 (6 bases). Germline V gene sequence: CDR1 MNHEY, CDR2 SVGAGI. V was trimmed by 4 bases and J by 8 bases, leaving 17 bases between them. This CDR3 has 14 residues. DNA of the CDR3: TGTGCCAGCAGTTCCACCTTGGGGGCCCCAGGCTACACCTTC. Protein product: CASSSTLGAPGYTF.

This clonotype was counted a few times. The V call is TRBV30, the J call TRBJ2-1, with D perhaps matching TRBD1 or TRBD2 (5 bases each). CDR3 length: 15 amino acids. With 5 bases removed from V and 4 bases from J, the gap between germline ends came to 18 bases. Germline V gene sequence: CDR1 GTSNPN, CDR2 SVGIG (reference sequence). The CDR3 DNA sequence: TGTGCCTGGTCTCACGAGGGCCAGGGTTACAATGAGCAGTTCTTC. This codes for CAWSHEGQGYNEQFF. Full variable domain (rest looked up from reference TRBV30 and TRBJ2-1): SQTIHQWPATLVQPVGSPLSLECTVEGTSNPNLYWYRQAAGRGLQLLFYSVGIGQISSEVPQNLSASRPQDRQFILSSKKLLLSDSGFYLCAWSHEGQGYNEQFFGPGTRLTVL.

The chain carries TRBV6-5 and TRBJ1-2; D is perhaps TRBD1 (6 bases). The germline gives CDR1 MNHEY, CDR2 SVGAGI. The CDR3 has 13 amino acids. The V end lost 2 bases, the J end lost 10 bases, and 14 bases lay between the germline ends. The CDR3 bases are TGTGCCAGCAGTTACGGGACATGGAAGGACTACACCTTC. Its translation is CASSYGTWKDYTF.

This clonotype was seen only a few times. V is TRBV6-1 and J is TRBJ1-5; no clear D. This CDR3 spans 14 amino acids. The germline V gene encodes CDR1 MNHNS and CDR2 SASEGT. Trimming removed 5 bases from V and 1 base from J, with 9 bases in between. CDR3 nucleotide sequence: TGTGCCAGCAGTCCTACGACCAGCAATCAGCCCCAGCATTTT. It specifies CASSPTTSNQPQHF.

The chain couples TRBV10-3 to TRBJ2-3, with D possibly being TRBD1 (5 bases). V was clipped by 10 bases and J by 2 bases, with 13 bases between them. Germline CDR1 reads ENHRY; CDR2 reads SYGVKD. The CDR3 sequence is 13 residues long. CDR3 residues: CASKTAFTDTQYF. The DNA of the CDR3 is TGTGCCAGCAAGACAGCCTTCACAGATACGCAGTATTTT.

This rearrangement joins TRBV12-3 or TRBV12-4 to TRBJ2-7, with D possibly being TRBD2 (5 bases). The CDR3 runs to 12 residues. Between the trimmed V and J ends, which lost 3 bases and 6 bases, there was a span of 9 bases. CDR3 protein: CASSFTSVEQYF. The CDR3 coding sequence is TGTGCCAGCAGTTTTACTAGTGTCGAGCAGTACTTC.

A few counts support this clonotype. The V and J genes are TRBV7-2 and TRBJ1-1; D call uncertain. CDR1 and CDR2 (germline): SGHTA, FQGNSA. The CDR3 spans 13 residues. Trimming pared 7 bases from V and 4 bases from J, leaving 13 bases between. CDR3 loop: CASNPMEVTEAFF. The CDR3 region has the DNA TGTGCCAGCAACCCAATGGAGGTCACTGAAGCTTTCTTT.

In its sample, this clonotype was seen many times. The chain is built from TRBV28 and TRBJ2-5; D is undetermined. This CDR3 contains 14 residues. Trimming cost V 4 bases and J 0 bases, with 9 bases left between them. Looked up from germline, CDR1 is MDHEN and CDR2 is SYDVKM. CDR3 sequence (DNA): TGTGCCAGCAGTTCCCCTCATTACCAAGAGACCCAGTACTTC. Translating it yields CASSSPHYQETQYF.

This clonotype was seen a few times. This rearrangement joins TRBV29-1 to TRBJ1-4; possibly TRBD1 for D (5 bases). This CDR3 has 14 amino acids. Germline CDR1 is SQVTM and CDR2 is ANQGSEA. V was pared by 4 bases and J by 4 bases, with 13 bases between. CDR3 in amino acids: CSVVGAENNEKLFF. The CDR3 coding sequence is TGCAGCGTTGTTGGGGCTGAGAATAATGAAAAACTGTTTTTT.